These 24 T cell receptor beta chains were all obtained from the same sample, sequenced in a study of identical twins. One entry per CDR3 protein results from TCRdb running MiXCR on the 5' RACE reads. The sample holds roughly 700,000 distinct CDR3 sequences, 8.5% to 9% seen once. This sample also appeared in a second study, on yellow fever vaccine responses in identical twins.

Sequencing was carried out using PBMCs. These receptors came from a woman aged 18-30 years in good health.

The chain employs TRBV7-9 and TRBJ1-4; weak D call: TRBD1 (6 bases). The length of the CDR3 is 14 residues. Germline-derived CDR1 and CDR2 are SEHNR and FQNEAQ (reference sequence). Trimming cost V 5 bases and J 7 bases, with 14 bases left between them. The DNA for the CDR3 is TGTGCCAGCAGCATAGGACAGAGGCCTGAAAAACTGTTTTTT. As protein: CASSIGQRPEKLFF.

This clonotype turned up a few times. The chain recombines TRBV5-1 with TRBJ1-4; the match to TRBD1 covers 9 bases. V shed 6 bases and J 6 bases; nucleotides not matched to a gene: 6. CDR1 is SGHRS, CDR2 YFSETQ, per germline. CDR3 length: 14 residues. This CDR3 is CASTLRTGDEKLFF. For the CDR3, the DNA is TGCGCCAGCACCCTCCGGACAGGGGATGAAAAACTGTTTTTT.

This clonotype appeared a few times. The chain carries TRBV7-9 and TRBJ1-5, with 11 bases matching TRBD1. The CDR3 covers 15 residues. CDR1 SEHNR and CDR2 FQNEAQ come from the germline V gene (reference sequence). V was clipped by 1 base and J by 6 bases; unmatched bases: 2. CDR3: CASSLGTGGVQPQHF. In DNA form, the CDR3 reads TGTGCCAGCAGCTTAGGGACAGGGGGCGTTCAGCCCCAGCATTTT.

The genes are TRBV28 and TRBJ1-1; the D gene is possibly TRBD1 (5 bases). The V gene's germline CDR1 is MDHEN and CDR2 SYDVKM. The V and J ends lost 6 bases and 1 base respectively, with 15 bases between them. The CDR3 has 15 amino acids. The CDR3 coding sequence is TGTGCCAGCAGCCCAACCGACAGTAAGAACACTGAAGCTTTCTTT. It yields the protein CASSPTDSKNTEAFF.

This clonotype was counted between two and nine times. The chain is built from TRBV7-3 and TRBJ2-3, with 11 bases identical to TRBD1. Germline assignment: CDR1 SGHTA and CDR2 FQGTGA. The junction had 4 bases not matched to a gene; V was cut back by 4 bases and J by 7 bases. CDR3 length equals 14 residues. The CDR3 nucleotides read TGTGCCAGCAGCTCCGGGACAGGGGGATATACGCAGTATTTT. It translates to CASSSGTGGYTQYF.

This clonotype showed up many times. The rearrangement joins TRBV15 to TRBJ2-7; D is unclear. The CDR3 consists of 14 residues. Trimming took off 0 bases at V and 4 bases at J, with 10 bases between the two ends. CDR1 and CDR2 from the germline V gene are LNHNV and YYDKDF (reference sequence). CDR3 protein: CATSRDTQGYEQYF. The CDR3 nucleotides are TGTGCCACCAGCAGAGACACACAAGGATACGAGCAGTACTTC.

This clonotype was counted at least ten times. This sequence joins TRBV12-3 or TRBV12-4 and TRBJ1-2; TRBD1 agrees at 7 bases. The junction had 14 bases not matched to a gene; V was cut back by 5 bases and J by 14 bases. The CDR3 totals 13 residues. CDR3 loop: CASSDRASGGRTF. The CDR3 DNA reads TGTGCCAGCAGTGACAGGGCCTCTGGGGGGAGGACCTTC.

This clonotype was seen only a few times. V gene TRBV7-8 combines with J gene TRBJ2-1; TRBD1 agrees at 7 bases. The CDR3 is made up of 17 amino acids. V shed 1 base, J shed 6 bases, and the junction held 12 bases outside the gene matches. Germline CDR1 SGHVS, CDR2 FQNEAQ. CDR3 loop: CASSLEGTVFEANEQFF. The CDR3 DNA follows: TGTGCCAGCAGCTTAGAAGGGACAGTTTTCGAAGCCAATGAGCAGTTCTTC.

There are many counts of this clonotype. V gene TRBV24-1 combines with J gene TRBJ2-2; D is uncertain. This CDR3 has 15 amino acids. Germline V gene sequence: CDR1 KGHDR, CDR2 SFDVKD. Trimming removed 3 bases at V and 3 bases at J, with 10 bases between. CDR3 protein: CATSDPTKYTGELFF. The CDR3 coding sequence is TGTGCCACCAGTGATCCGACCAAATACACCGGGGAGCTGTTTTTT.

The chain has TRBV5-1 and TRBJ2-1; possible D gene TRBD1, 6 bases. Germline CDR1 reads SGHRS; CDR2 reads YFSETQ. The length of the CDR3 is 15 residues. V gave up 0 bases and J gave up 8 bases, with 15 bases separating them. Here the CDR3 reads CASSLDRDPWDEQFF. The DNA for the CDR3 is TGCGCCAGCAGCTTGGACAGGGACCCTTGGGATGAGCAGTTCTTC. The full variable domain, with the rest looked up from reference TRBV5-1 and TRBJ2-1, is KAGVTQTPRYLIKTRGQQVTLSCSPISGHRSVSWYQQTPGQGLQFLFEYFSETQRNKGNFPGRFSGRQFSNSRSEMNVSTLELGDSALYLCASSLDRDPWDEQFFGPGTRLTVL.

This clonotype has ten or more counts. The V and J genes are TRBV27 and TRBJ2-7, with D maybe TRBD2 (6 bases). Germline CDR1 and CDR2: MNHEY and SMNVEV (reference sequence). This CDR3 is built from 14 residues. V dropped 2 bases and J dropped 2 bases, with 10 bases sitting between them. CDR3 region: CASSLPGRTYEQYF. CDR3 sequence (DNA): TGTGCCAGCAGTTTACCAGGGAGGACCTACGAGCAGTACTTC.

The table lists this clonotype with many counts. This chain uses TRBV9 with TRBJ2-1; 7 nucleotides agree with TRBD2. The CDR3 totals 15 residues. V lost 3 bases, J lost 4 bases, and 7 bases stayed unmatched. CDR1 is SGDLS and CDR2 is YYNGEE in the germline V gene. The CDR3 DNA follows: TGTGCCAGCAGCGAGCGGGCGGGAGTTTACAATGAGCAGTTCTTC. Its translation: CASSERAGVYNEQFF.

V and J are TRBV9 and TRBJ2-7; possible D gene TRBD1, 8 bases. This CDR3 has 14 residues. Trimming took 4 bases from V and 7 from J, leaving 18 bases between them. Germline V gives CDR1 SGDLS, CDR2 YYNGEE. CDR3 sequence: CASSLGTGGGEQYF. CDR3 sequence (DNA): TGTGCCAGCAGCCTAGGAACAGGGGGGGGGGAGCAGTACTTC.

Only a few counts were recorded for this clonotype. J is TRBJ2-5 and V is TRBV5-1; 8 nucleotides line up with TRBD2. The CDR3 has 16 amino acids. The germline CDR1 and CDR2 sequences are SGHRS and YFSETQ. V lost 0 bases and J lost 0; bases outside the gene matches: 4. The CDR3 coding sequence is TGCGCCAGCAGCTTGGGGACTAGCCAGTACCAAGAGACCCAGTACTTC. Amino acid sequence: CASSLGTSQYQETQYF.

The J gene is TRBJ1-6, the V gene TRBV10-1; the match to TRBD1 covers 8 bases. The V gene's germline CDR1 is WNHNN and CDR2 SYGVQD (reference sequence). The CDR3 has 14 residues. V was clipped by 5 bases and J by 7 bases; unmatched bases: 4. CDR3 nucleotide sequence: TGCGCCAGCAGTCCGGGACAGGTCAATTCACCCCTCCACTTT. Protein: CASSPGQVNSPLHF.

This clonotype has a count of ten or more. The rearrangement links TRBV29-1 to TRBJ2-1; 7 bases align to TRBD2. The CDR3 spans 14 residues. Germline loops: CDR1 SQVTM, CDR2 ANQGSEA. V was pared by 4 bases and J by 0 bases, with 3 bases of the junction left unmatched. The CDR3 region is CSVGGDYSYNEQFF. DNA for the CDR3: TGCAGCGTTGGAGGGGACTACTCCTACAATGAGCAGTTCTTC.

This clonotype was counted at least ten times. The chain employs TRBV28 and TRBJ2-7; 10 bases fit TRBD1. Per germline, CDR1 MDHEN and CDR2 SYDVKM. The CDR3 runs to 15 residues. V lost 5 bases and J lost 4; bases outside the gene matches: 8. This CDR3 is CASSGPGQGTYEQYF. The DNA for the CDR3 is TGTGCCAGCAGTGGGCCGGGACAGGGGACGTACGAGCAGTACTTC. Full variable domain (rest looked up from reference TRBV28 and TRBJ2-7): DVKVTQSSRYLVKRTGEKVFLECVQDMDHENMFWYRQDPGLGLRLIYFSYDVKMKEKGDIPEGYSVSREKKERFSLILESASTNQTSMYLCASSGPGQGTYEQYFGPGTRLTVT.

This clonotype was seen a few times. The DNA of the CDR3 is TGCAGCGTTGCCCTCCCATCCTACAATGAGCAGTTCTTC. Encoded protein: CSVALPSYNEQFF. V usage is TRBV29-1 and J usage is TRBJ2-1, with unresolved D. V gave up 4 bases and J gave up 1 base, with 8 bases separating them. The CDR3 is 13 residues long. The germline V gene has CDR1 SQVTM and CDR2 ANQGSEA.

The gene calls are TRBV7-2 and TRBJ2-1, with D unresolved. CDR3 length: 14 residues. Trimming removed 8 bases from V and 3 bases from J, with 14 bases in between. The germline CDR1 and CDR2 sequences are SGHTA and FQGNSA. CDR3 DNA: TGTGCCAGCCATCCCGCGGAAGTCTACAATGAGCAGTTCTTC. The encoded protein is CASHPAEVYNEQFF.

The table lists this clonotype with many counts. The rearrangement uses TRBV12-3 or TRBV12-4 and TRBJ2-3, with D perhaps TRBD2 (5 bases). CDR3 length equals 11 residues. For the CDR3, the DNA is TGTGGCTCAGCGGGCACAGATACGCAGTATTTT. It codes for CGSAGTDTQYF.

This clonotype was counted between two and nine times. This chain joins TRBV4-3 and TRBJ1-2, with a weak D call TRBD1 (5 bases). V shed 2 bases and J shed 3 bases, with 19 bases lying between them. The CDR3 sequence is 17 residues long. Per germline, CDR1 LGHNA and CDR2 YSLEER. The CDR3 DNA sequence: TGCGCCAGCAGCCAATCGTATCGTGCAGGGAATTACTATGGCTACACCTTC. The encoded protein is CASSQSYRAGNYYGYTF.

V is TRBV18 and J is TRBJ2-1, with D unclear. V was clipped by 6 bases and J by 8 bases, with 23 bases between them. CDR1 KGHSH and CDR2 LQKENI come from the germline V gene. The CDR3 is made up of 16 amino acids. CDR3 residues: CASSPRGLTFTHEQFF. CDR3 nucleotides: TGTGCCAGCTCCCCGAGAGGCCTCACCTTCACACATGAGCAGTTCTTC.

This rearrangement joins TRBV4-2 to TRBJ2-3; TRBD2 agrees at 7 bases. V shed 0 bases, J shed 5 bases, and the junction held 11 bases outside the gene matches. The CDR3 is 17 amino acids. Germline values: CDR1 LGHNA, CDR2 YNFKEQ. CDR3 region: CASSQDVWGRVQDTQYF. Written as DNA, the CDR3 is TGTGCCAGCAGCCAAGATGTATGGGGGAGGGTACAAGATACGCAGTATTTT.

This clonotype has a handful of counts. The V call is TRBV6-6, the J call TRBJ2-3; D is uncertain. Trimming removed 6 bases from V and 4 bases from J, with 11 bases in between. The CDR3 is 13 amino acids. Germline-derived CDR1 and CDR2 are MNHNY and SVGAGI (reference sequence). The CDR3 DNA reads TGTGCCAGCAGCTATCCCGGGCCAGATACGCAGTATTTT. It encodes CASSYPGPDTQYF.